This entry lists 19 T cell receptor beta chains sequenced from one sample in a study of blood T cell repertoires in COVID-19. Assay: immunoSEQ multiplex PCR; the TCRdb copy retains only in-frame clones and omits some. The table lists over 200,000 clones, around 85% of them singletons, with around 5.4% in the top ten. The sample consisted of peripheral blood. These receptors all come from a human donor in a cohort sampled during active COVID-19.

The chain is built from TRBV6-5 and TRBJ1-1; perhaps TRBD1 as D (5 bases). Trimming shortened V by 5 bases and J by 5 bases, and 15 bases separated the two germline ends. Germline CDR1 is MNHEY and CDR2 is SVGAGI. This CDR3 spans 14 amino acids. The CDR3 sequence is CASSPPGFSTEAFF. In nucleotides, the CDR3 is TGTGCCAGCAGTCCGCCAGGGTTTAGTACTGAAGCTTTCTTT.

The chain uses TRBV28 and TRBJ2-7; D perhaps matches TRBD2 (6 bases). Germline values: CDR1 MDHEN, CDR2 SYDVKM. The CDR3 loop spans 15 amino acids. Trimming took off 5 bases at V and 4 bases at J, with 18 bases between the two ends. The CDR3 sequence is CASSPATAGGYEQYF. In DNA form, the CDR3 reads TGTGCCAGCAGTCCGGCGACCGCCGGGGGATACGAGCAGTACTTC. Supplemented by reference TRBV28 and TRBJ2-7, the full variable domain reads DVKVTQSSRYLVKRTGEKVFLECVQDMDHENMFWYRQDPGLGLRLIYFSYDVKMKEKGDIPEGYSVSREKKERFSLILESASTNQTSMYLCASSPATAGGYEQYFGPGTRLTVT.

The CDR3 DNA follows: TGTGCCAGCAGCCCCGCAGGGTCCAATGAGCAGTTCTTC. Translated, it gives CASSPAGSNEQFF. The chain uses TRBV6-5 and TRBJ2-1; possibly TRBD1 for D (5 bases). Germline lookup yields CDR1 MNHEY and CDR2 SVGAGI. V lost 6 bases and J 6 bases, leaving 12 bases between the germline ends. The CDR3 consists of 13 residues.

This rearrangement joins TRBV18 to TRBJ1-1; D perhaps matches TRBD1 (5 bases). Germline lookup yields CDR1 KGHSH and CDR2 LQKENI. CDR3 length: 14 residues. V gave up 3 bases and J gave up 0 bases, with 8 bases separating them. CDR3 protein: CASSPGRVNTEAFF. For the CDR3, the DNA is TGTGCCAGCTCACCCGGCAGGGTGAACACTGAAGCTTTCTTT.

This chain joins TRBV9 and TRBJ1-3; D unresolved. Germline V gene data show CDR1 as SGDLS and CDR2 as YYNGEE. The CDR3 is 13 residues long. Trimming removed 4 bases at V and 4 bases at J, with 9 bases between. The CDR3 DNA is TGTGCCAGCAGCAGGGAGACCGGAAACACCATATATTTT. Translation gives CASSRETGNTIYF.

The chain joins TRBV16 to TRBJ1-5; 11 nucleotides agree with TRBD1. With 0 bases clipped from V and 7 bases from J, the junction kept 11 bases outside the gene matches. Germline values: CDR1 KGHSY, CDR2 FQNENV. The CDR3 runs to 18 residues. The CDR3 is CASSQSWRPGQGGQPQHF. In DNA form, the CDR3 reads TGTGCCAGCAGCCAATCTTGGCGTCCGGGACAGGGGGGACAGCCCCAGCATTTT.

The V call is TRBV5-1, the J call TRBJ1-2; 7 positions agree with TRBD1. Germline CDR1 reads SGHRS; CDR2 reads YFSETQ. Trimming at V came to 4 bases and at J to 5 bases, leaving 11 bases not matched to a gene. This CDR3 is 15 amino acids long. The CDR3 DNA reads TGCGCCAGCAGCGTCGGATTCACAGGGGTATATGGCTACACCTTC. This sequence encodes CASSVGFTGVYGYTF. The full variable domain, rest sourced from reference TRBV5-1 and TRBJ1-2, is KAGVTQTPRYLIKTRGQQVTLSCSPISGHRSVSWYQQTPGQGLQFLFEYFSETQRNKGNFPGRFSGRQFSNSRSEMNVSTLELGDSALYLCASSVGFTGVYGYTFGSGTRLTVV.

The V and J genes are TRBV13 and TRBJ2-6, with a tentative D call TRBD2 (6 bases). Germline CDR1 PRHDT, CDR2 FYEKMQ (reference sequence). The germline V and J ends were trimmed by 5 bases and 2 bases, with 16 bases remaining between them. The CDR3 has 17 amino acids. The CDR3 DNA follows: TGTGCCAGCAGCCCCAGCGGCGGGGAACCTGGGGCCAACGTCCTGACTTTC. Translation: CASSPSGGEPGANVLTF.

J is TRBJ1-2 and V is TRBV29-1; TRBD1 matches at 8 bases. Germline CDR1 and CDR2: SQVTM and ANQGSEA. Trimming took 0 bases from V and 2 from J; bases not matched to a gene: 11. CDR3 length: 17 amino acids. The CDR3 is CSVEDLRETGDNYGYTF. DNA of the CDR3: TGCAGCGTTGAAGATCTGAGGGAGACAGGGGACAACTATGGCTACACCTTC.

The chain joins TRBV7-2 to TRBJ1-3; the match to TRBD1 covers 8 bases. With 5 bases clipped from V and 7 bases from J, the junction kept 13 bases outside the gene matches. There are 16 residues in the CDR3. Per germline, CDR1 SGHTA and CDR2 FQGNSA. CDR3 amino acids: CASSPGGGRGLNTIYF. The CDR3 nucleotides are TGTGCCAGCAGCCCTGGGGGGGGCAGGGGGCTTAACACCATATATTTT.

The genes are TRBV5-1 and TRBJ2-7; 8 bases line up with TRBD1. Germline CDR1 and CDR2: SGHRS and YFSETQ. With 3 bases clipped from V and 3 bases from J, the junction kept 5 bases outside the gene matches. The length of the CDR3 is 14 residues. The chain's CDR3 is CASSSGTGIYEQYF. The DNA for the CDR3 is TGCGCCAGCAGCTCGGGGACAGGAATCTACGAGCAGTACTTC.

This rearrangement joins TRBV5-1 to TRBJ2-1; a possible D gene is TRBD1 (5 bases). CDR1 is SGHRS and CDR2 is YFSETQ in the germline V gene. With 5 bases removed from V and 0 bases from J, the gap between germline ends came to 12 bases. This CDR3 region has 15 residues. The CDR3 loop reads CASSPSGNSYNEQFF. As DNA, the CDR3 is TGCGCCAGCAGTCCGTCAGGGAACTCCTACAATGAGCAGTTCTTC.

This chain connects TRBV11-2 to TRBJ1-1, with 8 bases lining up with TRBD1. The V segment lost 5 bases and the J segment 4 bases; nucleotides outside the gene matches: 3. CDR1 is SGHAT and CDR2 is FQNNGV in the germline V gene. This CDR3 is 13 amino acids long. CDR3 region: CASSATGGTEAFF. CDR3 sequence (DNA): TGTGCCAGCAGCGCAACAGGGGGCACTGAAGCTTTCTTT.

The sample holds a few counts of this clone. The genes are TRBV21-1 and TRBJ2-2; TRBD1 is taken as the D call from the table, unchecked against the DNA. TRBV21-1 constitutes a pseudogene. This CDR3 is built from 16 residues. In DNA, the CDR3 is TGTGCCAGCAGCCTGACGGGACACTCGAACACCGGGGAGCTGTTTTTT. Its translation is CASSLTGHSNTGELFF.

V is TRBV3-1 (or the pseudogene TRBV3-2) and J is TRBJ2-7; 7 bases are shared with TRBD1. The CDR3 sequence is 16 residues long. V gave up 3 bases and J gave up 1 base; unmatched junction bases: 9. The germline V gene encodes CDR1 LGHDT and CDR2 YNNKEL (reference sequence). The chain's CDR3 is CASSQYRDRPSYEQYF. The CDR3 nucleotides read TGTGCCAGCAGCCAGTACCGGGACAGACCTTCCTACGAGCAGTACTTC.

Only a few counts were recorded for this clone. The chain recombines TRBV7-9 with TRBJ1-1, with TRBD1 identical over 9 bases. Looked up from germline, CDR1 is SEHNR and CDR2 is FQNEAQ (reference sequence). The CDR3 has 14 residues. J gave up 1 base and V 6 bases, and 3 bases lay outside the gene matches. The CDR3 nucleotides read TGTGCCAGCAGACGGACAGGGGAGAACACTGAAGCTTTCTTT. As protein: CASRRTGENTEAFF.

The rearrangement links TRBV7-3 to TRBJ1-1, with 7 bases fitting TRBD1. Germline CDR1 and CDR2: SGHTA and FQGTGA. There are 15 residues in the CDR3. V dropped 0 bases and J dropped 0; count of bases not matched to a gene: 1. CDR3 nucleotide sequence: TGTGCCAGCAGCTTAACCGGGACAGTGAACACTGAAGCTTTCTTT. Translating gives CASSLTGTVNTEAFF.

In this sample, this clone turned up a few times. The chain combines TRBV7-2 with TRBJ2-1, with D maybe TRBD2 (6 bases). The V end was cut by 5 bases, the J end by 2 bases, with 16 bases between. The CDR3 sequence is 16 residues long. The germline V gene encodes CDR1 SGHTA and CDR2 FQGNSA. CDR3 amino acids: CASSPVAGSAYNEQFF. The CDR3 nucleotides read TGTGCCAGCAGCCCGGTCGCGGGATCTGCCTACAATGAGCAGTTCTTC.

The rearrangement uses TRBV11-2 and TRBJ2-2; no clear D. V lost 3 bases, J lost 6 bases, and 11 bases lay in between. This CDR3 spans 14 amino acids. Germline V gives CDR1 SGHAT, CDR2 FQNNGV. The CDR3 DNA follows: TGTGCCAGCAGCTTCTCCCATGGCCCCGGGGAGCTGTTTTTT. Its protein product is CASSFSHGPGELFF.